Listed below are T cell receptor beta chains from one sample, sequenced in a study of shared clonotypes between healthy human individuals. The method was immunoSEQ multiplex PCR; TCRdb's version includes in-frame clones alone and lacks a portion of them. This sample has some 96,000 clones; over 40% occur once, and the top ten carry roughly 16%. Sequencing used PBMCs. The receptors here all came from a woman in her thirties or forties in good health. Some clones in this sample may be carry-over from other donors' samples. CDR3s include the opening cysteine and the closing phenylalanine or tryptophan. A D gene is named only where the DNA matches it firmly.

d_call: NA; j_call: TRBJ2-2; v_call: TRBV30; cdr3_aa: CAWSVGERITGELFF
d_call: NA; j_call: TRBJ1-1; v_call: TRBV29-1; cdr3_aa: CSASTENTEAFF
d_call: TRBD2; j_call: TRBJ2-4; v_call: TRBV4-1; cdr3_aa: CASSQLPSLPGREGKNIQYF
d_call: TRBD2; j_call: TRBJ2-7; v_call: TRBV19; cdr3_aa: CASSIERELTYEQYF
d_call: NA; j_call: TRBJ2-3; v_call: TRBV10-3; cdr3_aa: CAISEVADTQYF
d_call: TRBD1; j_call: TRBJ1-4; v_call: TRBV28; cdr3_aa: CASRATDRVTNEKLFF
d_call: NA; j_call: TRBJ1-6; v_call: TRBV10-3; cdr3_aa: CAISENGQRGNSPLHF
d_call: NA; j_call: TRBJ2-3; v_call: TRBV7-9; cdr3_aa: CASRSGGDTQYF
d_call: TRBD2; j_call: TRBJ2-7; v_call: TRBV29-1; cdr3_aa: CSVGGQRSSYEQYF
d_call: NA; j_call: TRBJ2-7; v_call: TRBV30; cdr3_aa: CAWSVQYEQYF
d_call: NA; j_call: TRBJ2-1; v_call: TRBV7-2; cdr3_aa: CASRSLGSSYNEQFF
d_call: NA; j_call: NA; v_call: TRBV9; cdr3_aa: CASSVATRGDEQYF
d_call: TRBD1; j_call: TRBJ1-1; v_call: TRBV5-4; cdr3_aa: CASSTGQGLNTEAFF
d_call: NA; j_call: TRBJ2-1; v_call: TRBV7-2; cdr3_aa: CASTPRAHEQFF
d_call: NA; j_call: TRBJ1-6; v_call: TRBV28; cdr3_aa: CASSRIMWNSPLHF
d_call: NA; j_call: TRBJ2-5; v_call: TRBV10-3; cdr3_aa: CAISASGLETQYF
d_call: NA; j_call: TRBJ2-2; v_call: TRBV30; cdr3_aa: CAWRSAGEDTGELFF
d_call: TRBD1; j_call: TRBJ2-1; v_call: TRBV29-1; cdr3_aa: CSVDRRSGTANEQFF
d_call: NA; j_call: TRBJ1-6; v_call: TRBV29-1; cdr3_aa: CSVRSSYNSPLHF
d_call: NA; j_call: TRBJ2-5; v_call: TRBV28; cdr3_aa: CASSFIGRASGEQYF
d_call: NA; j_call: TRBJ2-3; v_call: TRBV30; cdr3_aa: CAWSAGDTQYF
d_call: NA; j_call: NA; v_call: TRBV11-2; cdr3_aa: CASSSGFAPSYEQYF
d_call: TRBD1; j_call: TRBJ2-5; v_call: TRBV13; cdr3_aa: CASTRDSEETQYF
d_call: NA; j_call: TRBJ2-7; v_call: TRBV10-3; cdr3_aa: CAIRPTQSYEQYF
d_call: NA; j_call: TRBJ1-1; v_call: TRBV7-9; cdr3_aa: CASSLTGGPGTEAFF
d_call: NA; j_call: TRBJ2-5; v_call: TRBV7-5; cdr3_aa: CASSSDGETQYF
d_call: NA; j_call: TRBJ2-7; v_call: TRBV25-1; cdr3_aa: CASSATTGDYEQYF
d_call: TRBD1; j_call: TRBJ2-7; v_call: TRBV28; cdr3_aa: CASSLSQGAKEQYF
d_call: TRBD2; j_call: TRBJ2-1; v_call: TRBV19; cdr3_aa: CASAPTSAGSSYNEQFF
d_call: NA; j_call: NA; v_call: TRBV30; cdr3_aa: CAWSQGAEQYF
d_call: NA; j_call: TRBJ2-7; v_call: TRBV6-1; cdr3_aa: CASIIRGGSYEQYF
d_call: NA; j_call: TRBJ1-2; v_call: TRBV10-1; cdr3_aa: CASSPGPATRYGYTF
d_call: TRBD1; j_call: TRBJ2-7; v_call: TRBV25-1; cdr3_aa: CASSETGTGGYEQYF
d_call: NA; j_call: NA; v_call: TRBV6-1; cdr3_aa: CASSEWDGIYEQYF
d_call: NA; j_call: TRBJ2-7; v_call: TRBV4-1; cdr3_aa: CASSQDTGQNYEQYF
d_call: TRBD2; j_call: TRBJ2-5; v_call: TRBV7-2; cdr3_aa: CASSLGTSGFATQYF
d_call: NA; j_call: TRBJ2-5; v_call: TRBV13; cdr3_aa: CASTTGGSWGQETQYF
d_call: NA; j_call: TRBJ2-2; v_call: TRBV5-1; cdr3_aa: CASSLTRTGNTGELFF
d_call: TRBD1; j_call: TRBJ2-3; v_call: TRBV7-2; cdr3_aa: CASSLTGTGTDTQYF
d_call: NA; j_call: TRBJ1-5; v_call: TRBV27; cdr3_aa: CASSLQGYNQPQHF
d_call: NA; j_call: TRBJ1-2; v_call: TRBV2; cdr3_aa: CASSAGPNYGYTF
d_call: NA; j_call: TRBJ2-6; v_call: TRBV6-1; cdr3_aa: CASSEEEGTGANVLTF
d_call: NA; j_call: TRBJ2-5; v_call: TRBV18; cdr3_aa: CASSPPVGETQYF
d_call: NA; j_call: TRBJ2-3; v_call: TRBV19; cdr3_aa: CASSRLASSTDTQYF
d_call: TRBD1; j_call: TRBJ1-6; v_call: TRBV5-4; cdr3_aa: CASSLHLGTAPSPLHF
d_call: TRBD1; j_call: TRBJ1-1; v_call: TRBV30; cdr3_aa: CAFIQKGRGREAFF
d_call: TRBD1; j_call: TRBJ1-2; v_call: TRBV18; cdr3_aa: CASSPGTGGNGYTF
d_call: NA; j_call: TRBJ1-1; v_call: TRBV27; cdr3_aa: CASSLLGVGGGNTEAFF
d_call: NA; j_call: TRBJ1-2; v_call: TRBV19; cdr3_aa: CASSIEPRLGYGYTF
d_call: NA; j_call: TRBJ1-4; v_call: TRBV5-6; cdr3_aa: CASSLGDWNEKLFF
d_call: NA; j_call: TRBJ2-7; v_call: TRBV14; cdr3_aa: CASSQDPSAAYEQYF
d_call: TRBD2; j_call: TRBJ2-1; v_call: TRBV19; cdr3_aa: CASSIGGTSGGYEQFF
d_call: TRBD2; j_call: TRBJ2-5; v_call: TRBV7-2; cdr3_aa: CASSLFAGVFQETQYF
d_call: NA; j_call: TRBJ1-4; v_call: TRBV30; cdr3_aa: CAWSPGEKLFF
d_call: NA; j_call: TRBJ2-2; v_call: TRBV4-3; cdr3_aa: CASSQGQPGELFF
d_call: NA; j_call: TRBJ1-1; v_call: TRBV7-3; cdr3_aa: CASSTGTEAFF
d_call: TRBD1; j_call: TRBJ1-4; v_call: TRBV5-1; cdr3_aa: CASSPGQGYEKLFF
d_call: NA; j_call: TRBJ1-2; v_call: TRBV5-6; cdr3_aa: CASSSRGSNYGYTF